Following are 24 T cell receptor beta chains from one sample sequenced in a study of CD8 T cells in Susac syndrome. RNA in amounts of roughly 0.5 to 1 ug was reverse transcribed with random hexamers. Each CDR3 protein gets one entry after TCRdb re-called the immunoSEQ multiplex PCR reads with MiXCR. The sample consists of approximately 110,000 distinct CDR3 sequences, 90% to 95% of them appearing once. The specimen sequenced was CD4+ T cells from PBMCs. The receptors come from a human donor in good health.

The chain joins TRBV4-1 to TRBJ1-5; no clear D. This CDR3 spans 15 amino acids. The V gene's germline CDR1 is MGHRA and CDR2 YSYEKL. V was pared by 5 bases and J by 7 bases, with 18 bases between. CDR3 bases: TGCGCCAGCAGCGAACAAGGTGGGTCGTGGCAGCCCCAGCATTTT. Encoded protein: CASSEQGGSWQPQHF.

The chain recombines TRBV29-1 with TRBJ2-1, with a tentative D call TRBD1 (6 bases). With 5 bases removed from V and 6 bases from J, the gap between germline ends came to 20 bases. The CDR3 is 15 amino acids. CDR1 and CDR2 (germline): SQVTM, ANQGSEA. The CDR3 region has the DNA TGCAGCGTTTTCGGACAGCCCCGGATAAGCAATGAGCAGTTCTTC. Amino acids: CSVFGQPRISNEQFF.

The CDR3 is CASRGGAGLNTGELFF. The CDR3 DNA is TGCGCCAGCCGTGGGGGCGCGGGATTGAACACCGGGGAGCTGTTTTTT. The V gene is TRBV5-1, the J gene TRBJ2-2; the D gene could be TRBD1 or TRBD2 (6 bases each). This CDR3 has 16 amino acids. The ends were cut back, 7 bases at V and 1 base at J, with 17 bases in the middle. Germline lookup yields CDR1 SGHRS and CDR2 YFSETQ.

This chain connects TRBV6-4 to TRBJ2-1, with D perhaps TRBD2 (6 bases). Germline values: CDR1 MRHNA, CDR2 SNTAGT. V lost 5 bases, J lost 2 bases, and 13 bases lay in between. This CDR3 comprises 15 residues. The CDR3 DNA reads TGTGCCAGCAGTAGGGACTTGGACACCTACAATGAGCAGTTCTTC. This sequence encodes CASSRDLDTYNEQFF.

The chain recombines TRBV6-5 with TRBJ1-5; possible D gene TRBD1, 5 bases. V shed 6 bases and J shed 6 bases, with 18 bases lying between them. Germline values: CDR1 MNHEY, CDR2 SVGAGI. This CDR3 comprises 15 residues. CDR3 in amino acids: CASRPTGFGGQPQHF. CDR3 coding DNA: TGTGCCAGCAGGCCAACAGGATTTGGAGGTCAGCCCCAGCATTTT.

The gene calls are TRBV7-2 and TRBJ2-7; 13 bases line up with TRBD2. This CDR3 contains 14 residues. From germline, CDR1 is SGHTA and CDR2 FQGNSA. J lost 11 bases, V lost 1 base, and 5 bases had no gene match. As DNA, the CDR3 is TGTGCCAGCAGCTTAGGGACTAGCGGGAGTCTTGAGTACTTC. Amino acids: CASSLGTSGSLEYF. The full variable domain, in which reference TRBV7-2 and TRBJ2-7 provide the parts outside the CDR3, is GAGVSQSPSNKVTEKGKDVELRCDPISGHTALYWYRQSLGQGLEFLIYFQGNSAPDKSGLPSDRFSAERTGGSVSTLTIQRTQQEDSAVYLCASSLGTSGSLEYFGPGTRLTVT.

The chain has TRBV5-1 and TRBJ1-1; D uncertain. With 2 bases removed from V and 1 base from J, the gap between germline ends came to 6 bases. The CDR3 has 13 amino acids. The germline V gene encodes CDR1 SGHRS and CDR2 YFSETQ. The CDR3 region is CASSLEWNTEAFF. CDR3 bases: TGCGCCAGCAGCTTAGAATGGAACACTGAAGCTTTCTTT.

The V call is TRBV6-5, the J call TRBJ2-2; D uncertain. Deletions cut 8 bases from V and 1 base from J, with 11 bases between. Germline V gene lookup returns CDR1 MNHEY and CDR2 SVGAGI. This CDR3 comprises 14 residues. Here the CDR3 reads CASRQWGNTGELFF. DNA for the CDR3: TGTGCCAGCCGTCAATGGGGGAACACCGGGGAGCTGTTTTTT.

This clonotype has a single count. The chain recombines TRBV27 with TRBJ1-2, with D uncertain. CDR3 length: 17 residues. Germline CDR1 and CDR2: MNHEY and SMNVEV (reference sequence). Deletions cut 0 bases from V and 7 bases from J, with 21 bases between. Here the CDR3 reads CASSLSLQSLGISGYTF. In DNA form, the CDR3 reads TGTGCCAGCAGTTTATCCTTGCAAAGTCTGGGGATATCTGGCTACACCTTC.

V gene TRBV7-9 combines with J gene TRBJ2-7; D gene ambiguous. This CDR3 region has 11 residues. Germline assignment: CDR1 SEHNR and CDR2 FQNEAQ (reference sequence). V was trimmed by 0 bases and J by 5 bases, leaving 2 bases between them. CDR3 in amino acids: CASSLANEQYF. The CDR3 region has the DNA TGTGCCAGCAGCTTAGCGAACGAGCAGTACTTC.

The CDR3 DNA follows: TGCGCCAGCAGGGGACAGGGGAGGCTCCACGAGCAGTACTTC. It codes for CASRGQGRLHEQYF. The chain is built from TRBV5-1 and TRBJ2-7; 10 nucleotides line up with TRBD1. With 5 bases clipped from V and 5 bases from J, the junction kept 7 bases outside the gene matches. Germline V gene lookup returns CDR1 SGHRS and CDR2 YFSETQ. This CDR3 has 14 amino acids.

V usage is TRBV20-1 and J usage is TRBJ2-7; 9 nucleotides agree with TRBD2. The CDR3 totals 15 residues. V gave up 5 bases and J gave up 2 bases; unmatched junction bases: 10. The germline CDR1 and CDR2 sequences are DFQATT and SNEGSKA (reference sequence). This CDR3 reads CSAEPRGLAPYEQYF. CDR3 DNA sequence: TGCAGTGCTGAACCCCGGGGACTAGCTCCCTACGAGCAGTACTTC.

The chain recombines TRBV27 with TRBJ1-1; D is undetermined. Germline loops: CDR1 MNHEY, CDR2 SMNVEV (reference sequence). Trimming removed 3 bases at V and 5 bases at J, with 16 bases between. CDR3 length equals 15 residues. CDR3 amino acids: CASSFSPTYGTEAFF. CDR3 DNA: TGTGCCAGCAGTTTTTCACCCACCTATGGTACTGAAGCTTTCTTT.

The gene calls are TRBV29-1 and TRBJ2-1; TRBD2 aligns across 9 bases. The CDR3 extends over 17 amino acids. Trimming cost V 6 bases and J 2 bases; bases outside gene matches: 14. Germline V gene data show CDR1 as SQVTM and CDR2 as ANQGSEA. CDR3 DNA sequence: TGCAGCGTCCTTTCCCTTGGGCTAGCGGGACCCTACAATGAGCAGTTCTTC. Its protein is CSVLSLGLAGPYNEQFF.

This chain uses TRBV2 with TRBJ2-2; unclear D gene. Germline values: CDR1 SNHLY, CDR2 FYNNEI. There are 15 residues in the CDR3. Trimming pared 2 bases from V and 2 bases from J, leaving 9 bases between. The CDR3 region has the DNA TGTGCCAGCAGTGAATTGGGCTTTAACACCGGGGAGCTGTTTTTT. It codes for CASSELGFNTGELFF.

The V gene is TRBV12-3 or TRBV12-4, the J gene TRBJ2-7; D is perhaps TRBD2 (6 bases). The CDR3 sequence is 14 residues long. Trimming left V 4 bases short and J 0 bases short, with 10 bases between. The CDR3 here is CASSSEGLSYEQYF. CDR3 nucleotides: TGTGCCAGCAGTTCGGAGGGTCTCTCCTACGAGCAGTACTTC.

The chain combines TRBV7-2 with TRBJ2-7, with TRBD1 identical over 8 bases. V was pared by 1 base and J by 0 bases, with 5 bases of the junction left unmatched. CDR1 is SGHTA and CDR2 is FQGNSA in the germline V gene. The CDR3 spans 16 residues. The CDR3 nucleotides read TGTGCCAGCAGCTTAGGTGGGACAGGCTACTCCTACGAGCAGTACTTC. Translation: CASSLGGTGYSYEQYF.

The chain employs TRBV5-5 and TRBJ1-2; the D is unclear. This CDR3 spans 13 amino acids. The V and J ends lost 4 bases and 8 bases respectively, with 15 bases between them. In germline, CDR1 is SGHKS, CDR2 YYEKEE (reference sequence). The CDR3 DNA sequence: TGTGCCAGCAGCCCGTTTATTGCAGAAGGCTACACCTTC. This codes for CASSPFIAEGYTF.

The V and J genes are TRBV11-3 and TRBJ2-1, with no clear D. The germline CDR1 and CDR2 sequences are SGHNT and YENEEA. The CDR3 runs 13 residues. The V and J ends lost 4 bases and 7 bases respectively, with 11 bases between them. The CDR3 loop is CASSSRGLNEQFF. The DNA for the CDR3 is TGTGCCAGCAGCTCCCGTGGCTTAAATGAGCAGTTCTTC.

This sequence joins TRBV19 and TRBJ2-7; TRBD2 matches 13 bases. After removal of 5 bases from V and 6 bases from J, the junction contained 10 bases not matched to a gene. The CDR3 consists of 16 residues. From germline, CDR1 is LNHDA and CDR2 SQIVND (reference sequence). The CDR3 sequence is CASSPGTSGMVPEQYF. The CDR3 DNA is TGTGCCAGTAGTCCCGGGACTAGCGGGATGGTCCCCGAGCAGTACTTC.

The V call is TRBV11-2, the J call TRBJ2-1; 13 bases agree with TRBD2. The CDR3 extends over 21 amino acids. Losses at the gene ends were 5 bases for V and 1 base for J; bases not matched to a gene: 17. Germline-derived CDR1 and CDR2 are SGHAT and FQNNGV. This chain's CDR3 is CASSPKGLAGQQRRSYNEQFF. As DNA, the CDR3 is TGTGCCAGCAGCCCAAAGGGACTAGCGGGACAGCAACGACGGTCCTACAATGAGCAGTTCTTC.

The genes are TRBV29-1 and TRBJ2-5, with D uncertain. CDR3 length equals 12 residues. The V and J ends lost 4 bases and 2 bases respectively, with 8 bases between them. In germline, CDR1 is SQVTM, CDR2 ANQGSEA. Written as DNA, the CDR3 is TGCAGCGTTGTCCCCGGGCAAGAGACCCAGTACTTC. As protein: CSVVPGQETQYF.

The chain uses TRBV29-1 and TRBJ2-1; 8 nucleotides align to TRBD2. Germline lookup yields CDR1 SQVTM and CDR2 ANQGSEA. There are 13 residues in the CDR3. The V and J ends lost 4 bases and 6 bases, in that order; junction bases with no gene match: 5. The CDR3 DNA reads as TGCAGCGTTGCGAGGACTAGCTTCAATGAGCAGTTCTTC. It encodes CSVARTSFNEQFF.

The chain has TRBV19 and TRBJ2-7; TRBD2 aligns across 11 bases. CDR3 size: 15 residues. Germline values: CDR1 LNHDA, CDR2 SQIVND (reference sequence). V lost 4 bases to trimming and J lost 3 bases; unmatched junction nucleotides: 5. CDR3 in DNA: TGTGCCAGTAGTACAACTAGCGGGAGCCACTACGAGCAGTACTTC. Encoded protein: CASSTTSGSHYEQYF. The full variable domain, its missing parts supplied by reference TRBV19 and TRBJ2-7, is DGGITQSPKYLFRKEGQNVTLSCEQNLNHDAMYWYRQDPGQGLRLIYYSQIVNDFQKGDIAEGYSVSREKKESFPLTVTSAQKNPTAFYLCASSTTSGSHYEQYFGPGTRLTVT.